The 6 T cell receptor beta chains below come from one sample, sequenced in a study of metastatic and nonmetastatic thyroid tumors. Treatment of any kind had been given to no patient before thyroid surgery. TCRdb reprocessed the PCR reads using MiXCR. Counted here are approximately 90,000 clones, over 9.5% occurring once; the ten biggest clones make up approximately 10%. Sequenced material: blood. These receptors all come from a female donor with papillary thyroid cancer or a benign thyroid nodule (not recorded which). Some clones in this sample may be carry-over from other donors' samples.

This clone was seen ten or more times. The CDR3 spells CASKRTGGTQPQHF. The CDR3 nucleotides read TGTGCCAGCAAAAGGACAGGGGGCACTCAGCCCCAGCATTTT. This chain links TRBV28 with TRBJ1-5; 11 bases agree with TRBD1. CDR1 and CDR2 from the germline V gene are MDHEN and SYDVKM. Trimming cost V 7 bases and J 6 bases; bases outside gene matches: 5. This CDR3 region has 14 residues.

This clone was detected ten times or more. This chain uses TRBV20-1 with TRBJ2-3, with 10 bases that match TRBD1. This CDR3 is 15 amino acids long. Germline trimming cut 5 bases from V and 3 bases from J; bases unmatched to any gene: 8. CDR1 and CDR2 from the germline V gene are DFQATT and SNEGSKA (reference sequence). CDR3 bases: TGCAGTGCTTTACCCTGGGACAGGGGAACAGATACGCAGTATTTT. Translation gives CSALPWDRGTDTQYF.

There are many counts of this clone. The rearrangement uses TRBV20-1 and TRBJ2-1; the match to TRBD2 covers 13 bases. The CDR3 loop spans 13 amino acids. The V gene's germline CDR1 is DFQATT and CDR2 SNEGSKA (reference sequence). V dropped 8 bases and J dropped 12; count of bases not matched to a gene: 10. The DNA for the CDR3 is TGCAGTTACTCTGGACTAGCGGGAGACCGGCAGTTCTTC. Protein: CSYSGLAGDRQFF.

A word on this clone: A read error may be the cause here, since a much bigger clone is one base away. V gene TRBV19 combines with J gene TRBJ2-5; tentatively, D is TRBD2 (6 bases). The J call is in doubt because the DNA end fits TRBJ2-1 better. This CDR3 has 17 residues. CDR1 and CDR2 from the germline V gene are LNHDA and SQIVND (reference sequence). CDR3 nucleotides: TGTGCCAGTAGTATATTACTAGCTCGTCCCCCTGGGCATGAGCAGTTCTTC. It encodes CASSILLARPPGHEQFF.

This clone was detected many times. This chain connects TRBV12-3 or TRBV12-4 to TRBJ1-5; possible D gene TRBD1, 5 bases. The V end was cut by 8 bases, the J end by 11 bases, with 16 bases between. CDR3 size: 12 residues. The CDR3 DNA reads as TGTGCCAGCGGGCCAGGGACGTTGTCCCAGCATTTT. As protein: CASGPGTLSQHF.

About this clone: This may stem from a read error, because a much larger clone lies one nucleotide away. This chain links TRBV2 with TRBJ1-6, with D possibly TRBD1 on 6 matching bases. In germline, CDR1 is SNHLY, CDR2 FYNNEI. This CDR3 has 16 residues. The CDR3 spells CASRRTDLSYNSPLHF. The CDR3 DNA reads TGTGCCAGCAGACGGACAGACCTCTCCTATAACTCACCCCTCCACTTT.